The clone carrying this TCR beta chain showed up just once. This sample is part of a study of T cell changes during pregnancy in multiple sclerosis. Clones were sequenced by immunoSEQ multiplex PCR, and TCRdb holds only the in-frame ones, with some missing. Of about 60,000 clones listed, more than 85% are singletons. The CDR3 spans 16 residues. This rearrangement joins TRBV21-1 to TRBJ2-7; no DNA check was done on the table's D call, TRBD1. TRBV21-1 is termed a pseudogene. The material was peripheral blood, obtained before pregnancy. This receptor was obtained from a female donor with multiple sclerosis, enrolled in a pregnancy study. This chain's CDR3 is CASSKTRPRASYEQYF. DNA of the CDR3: TGTGCCAGCAGCAAAACCCGGCCCAGGGCCTCCTACGAGCAGTACTTC.